The 8 T cell receptor beta chains given below trace back to one sample, sequenced in a study of blood T cell repertoires in COVID-19. Generated by immunoSEQ multiplex PCR, the TCRdb table keeps only in-frame clones and is missing some. The data hold around 190,000 clones, with around 79% observed a single time. Material: peripheral blood. These receptors were collected from a woman aged 45-65 years with acute or convalescent COVID-19.

The rearrangement uses TRBV27 and TRBJ1-6, with 9 bases fitting TRBD1. The CDR3 runs to 17 residues. Germline-derived CDR1 and CDR2 are MNHEY and SMNVEV (reference sequence). Trimming removed 6 bases from V and 8 bases from J; junction bases left unmatched: 14. The CDR3 DNA sequence: TGTGCCAGCAGCCCCTACCGGGACAGGGCGAACCATTCACCCCTCCACTTT. It yields the protein CASSPYRDRANHSPLHF.

CDR3 amino acids: CASSLDRGTEAFF. Here the CDR3 DNA reads TGTGCCAGCAGCTTGGACAGGGGCACTGAAGCTTTCTTT. The chain joins TRBV5-5 to TRBJ1-1; TRBD1 aligns across 7 bases. The CDR3 is 13 amino acids. Trimming at V came to 0 bases and at J to 4 bases, leaving 0 bases not matched to a gene. Germline V gene lookup returns CDR1 SGHKS and CDR2 YYEKEE (reference sequence).

CDR3 sequence (DNA): TGTGCCAGTAGTATTAAAGGAGGCCTCGGGGGCTACACCTTC. Amino acids: CASSIKGGLGGYTF. The chain combines TRBV19 with TRBJ1-2; D unresolved. Trimming stripped 3 bases from V and 8 bases from J, with 16 bases between. Germline-derived CDR1 and CDR2 are LNHDA and SQIVND (reference sequence). The CDR3 runs to 14 residues.

This clone has more than one count but fewer than ten. For the CDR3, the DNA is TGCGCCAGCAGTCCAACCTCCTGGAGCTCCTACAATGAGCAGTTCTTC. Encoded protein: CASSPTSWSSYNEQFF. The chain has TRBV5-1 and TRBJ2-1; no reliable D call. Trimming left V 5 bases short and J 0 bases short, with 15 bases between. The CDR3 runs to 16 residues. Germline CDR1 reads SGHRS; CDR2 reads YFSETQ.

V gene TRBV7-2 combines with J gene TRBJ1-3; D not resolved. With 5 bases removed from V and 0 bases from J, the gap between germline ends came to 5 bases. Germline CDR1 SGHTA, CDR2 FQGNSA. The CDR3 is made up of 13 amino acids. The CDR3 DNA reads TGTGCCAGCAGCCAGGACTCTGGAAACACCATATATTTT. Translated: CASSQDSGNTIYF.

The rearrangement uses TRBV28 and TRBJ1-2, with D tentatively TRBD1 (5 bases). Germline V gene data show CDR1 as MDHEN and CDR2 as SYDVKM. The CDR3 runs 13 residues. Trimming left V 6 bases short and J 1 base short, with 9 bases between. CDR3 residues: CASRLQVNYGYTF. In nucleotides, the CDR3 is TGTGCCAGCAGATTACAGGTTAACTATGGCTACACCTTC.

The chain uses TRBV5-1 and TRBJ2-1; TRBD1 aligns across 12 bases. CDR3 length: 15 amino acids. Germline lookup yields CDR1 SGHRS and CDR2 YFSETQ. V lost 0 bases, J lost 9 bases, and 4 bases stayed unmatched. The CDR3 loop is CASSLGDRGLGEQFF. CDR3 in DNA: TGCGCCAGCAGCTTGGGGGACAGGGGGCTAGGTGAGCAGTTCTTC.

The chain joins TRBV7-9 to TRBJ1-3, with 8 bases identical to TRBD1. The CDR3 has 15 residues. V lost 4 bases and J lost 4; bases outside the gene matches: 6. The V gene's germline CDR1 is SEHNR and CDR2 FQNEAQ (reference sequence). The CDR3 sequence is CASSSPDRAGNTIYF. CDR3 bases: TGTGCCAGCAGCTCCCCGGACAGGGCAGGAAACACCATATATTTT.